This TCR beta chain was sequenced during a study of cytomegalovirus exposure and HLA in healthy donors (dated by TCRdb to about 2017). Regarding the complete study: According to an earlier analysis of 550 to 700 of the donors, about 190 million T cells yielded roughly 100 million unique TCR beta sequences and 250 to 350 Gb of sequence data. Approximately 300 gigabases of sequencing data and around 88 million unique TCR sequences made up an early release that covered over 550 HLA-typed donors. Of the roughly 410 genotyped donors, 75% to 85% were placed in the genetic ancestry cluster associated with self-reported Caucasian donors. The study aimed to test whether signatures of past pathogen exposure could be identified by cataloging public T cell receptors. The study profiled the T cell repertoires of hundreds of subjects by immunosequencing and related them to cytomegalovirus serostatus. Besides the first cohort of 666 subjects, a separate validation cohort made up of 120 different subjects was used. To predict cytomegalovirus infection status, the study brought together high-throughput TCR immunosequencing, statistical association of individual TCRs with disease status, and machine learning. To study patterns of TCR occurrence, a later analysis re-analyzed previously published TCR beta repertoires from several hundred donors and added high-resolution HLA genotyping. The later analysis used no new phenotypic data to find candidate immune exposures, relying instead on TCR beta sequences and their occurrence across donors. An earlier analysis of approximately 580 of the donors used high-throughput TCR beta sequencing to judge whether each TCR beta V gene segment behaved as functional or pseudogenic. Donor age, sex, ethnicity and CMV serostatus were compiled alongside the repertoire data. A later genetic analysis took genome-wide SNP genotypes for about three fifths of the roughly 670 donors and used that subset as a discovery cohort. Every repertoire in the discovery cohort had been generated on one and the same sequencing platform. Both class I and class II loci were covered by HLA typing, at four-digit resolution. The number of typed donors differed by locus: about 620-630 for A, B, C, DRB1 and DQB1; 522 for DQA1; around 610 for DPA1; and some 470 for DPB1. Several DR-DQ haplotypes were treated as single units for association and clustering because of strong linkage in the cohort. Among over 350 genotyped donors of the cohort, an average of approximately 250,000 unique TCR beta nucleotide sequences were sequenced per donor, roughly 20% of them non-productive. Study-level results and caveats: The earlier analysis of a few hundred of the donors excluded 15 to 20 rarely observed V segments, including chromosome 9 orphons, because counts were too low. In a later genetic analysis, a missense DCLRE1C variant was associated with V-gene and J-gene trimming of TCR beta chains, and the association was replicated in an independent cohort. In the study, some 180 TCR beta chains were listed as associated with cytomegalovirus. According to a later analysis, TCR association rates differed among HLA loci, with DRB1 alleles showing the most associated TCRs and HLA-C alleles showing the fewest. The classifier was reported to diagnose cytomegalovirus status with high specificity and sensitivity in both the original and validation cohorts. A later analysis found that HLA-associated TCR beta chains were more clonally expanded and had lower generation probabilities than equally common non-associated chains. Because HLA typing was missing for some donors at each locus, association tests included only the typed subset. In a later genetic analysis, fewer N-insertions in productive TCRs were reported among donors in an Asian-associated ancestry cluster than the 666-donor mean. A group of highly shared sequence variants was considered likely to be a technical artifact of the sequencing pipeline. The presence/absence analyses assumed that sequencing depth was roughly uniform across donors, and that assumption may not be true. The authors suggested that the approach could potentially be extended to other disease states and immunological phenotypes. A later analysis reported that several top co-occurrence clusters appeared linked to parvovirus B19, influenza, CMV and Epstein-Barr virus. Across donors, most TCR sequences were observed very rarely, whereas some public TCRs were present in many individuals. For the cohort, immune exposure information was limited to CMV serostatus. A further reported finding was that TCR beta sequences accurately predicted the HLA-A and HLA-B alleles for most subjects in the first cohort. In a later analysis, 16,951 TCR beta sequences were associated with specific HLA alleles at a false discovery rate of 0.05. In this cohort, only TCR beta chains were sequenced, and detectable features were limited by the absence of alpha or paired-chain data. Correlated functional status among segregating V segments might reflect linkage disequilibrium, but an unknown experimental factor could not be ruled out. Broadly in line with IMGT annotations, most TCR beta V segments showed up in productive rearrangements about 90% or about 30% of the time in an earlier analysis of 450 to 600 of the donors. A later analysis found that most CMV-associated TCR beta chains appeared HLA-restricted, with HLA associations seemingly driven largely by CMV exposure. Assigning TCR associations to individual alleles was difficult when HLA alleles, especially DR and DQ, strongly co-occurred. Three of the identified cytomegalovirus-associated TCR beta chains were confirmed in vitro to be specific for cytomegalovirus antigens.

The cohort comprised 666 healthy bone marrow donors. Cohort members were all nominally healthy when sampled, although unrecorded immune exposures were likely present. The donor tested CMV seronegative, placing the donor among the approximately 400 seronegative members of the cohort. Each donor provided a peripheral blood sample, and peripheral blood mononuclear cells were used for TCR beta sequencing. Genomic DNA extraction from the blood cell samples was performed with the Qiagen DNeasy Blood Extraction Kit. Library preparation used the immunoSEQ multiplex PCR assay. For the multiplex PCR, a mixture combining 60 forward primers for TCR Vbeta segments and 13 reverse primers for TCR Jbeta segments was used. Amplification of the CDR3 region of rearranged TCR beta genes was performed with a multiplex PCR assay on genomic DNA. Amplified TCR beta libraries were sequenced as 87-base-pair reads on the Illumina HiSeq System. The authors' pipeline ran thus. Across the roughly 640 repertoires, a later analysis counted roughly 84 million unique TCR beta chains, around 10 million of which were shared by at least two donors. Raw reads were error-corrected and collapsed into unique sequences with a nearest-neighbor algorithm that merged closely related sequences to remove PCR and sequencing errors. V, D and J gene segments were assigned by aligning CDR3 sequences to IMGT reference sequences. Each retained sequence needed at least a six-nucleotide match to both a V gene segment and a J gene segment. Rearrangements were called productive when the CDR3 lacked stop codons and stayed in frame with V and J; all others were non-productive. Following IMGT convention, CDR3 was defined as the stretch from the second conserved V-encoded cysteine up to the conserved J-encoded phenylalanine. The earlier analysis of about 570 of the donors excluded any sequence lacking an unambiguous match to a single V gene segment. In an earlier analysis of about 590 of the donors, a V segment was called functional when productive rearrangements were above 56.7%, and segregating when the standard deviation between donors exceeded 5%. To diagnose cytomegalovirus status from the catalog of TCR beta chain sequences, a statistical classification framework was built. V and J gene assignment, in a later analysis, came from comparing TCR nucleotide sequences with IMGT/GENE-DB human TR gene sequences. The TCRdist pipeline was used in a later analysis to assign CDR3 sequences and most-parsimonious VDJ recombination scenarios. A later analysis defined each TCR beta chain by its CDR3 amino acid sequence plus V-gene family, and excluded reads lacking a unique V-gene family. To address suspected cross-contamination and a sequencing artifact, a later analysis removed approximately 590 highly shared, low-generation-probability nucleotide sequences. In a later analysis, a clonal expansion index was calculated for each public chain from normalized within-repertoire ranks of inferred template counts. Generation probabilities in a later analysis came from a VDJ recombination model fitted to out-of-frame rearrangements, and those results were checked against IGoR. Hypergeometric tests were used in a later analysis to score TCR-TCR, TCR-HLA and TCR-CMV co-occurrence, with a repertoire-size bias correction applied to the TCR pairs. In a later analysis, false discovery rates were estimated by permuting HLA or CMV assignments 20 times. A later analysis grouped co-occurring TCRs with DBSCAN, adding TCRdist sequence similarity when clustering within HLA-allele-positive subsets. Repertoires with fewer than 30,000 or more than 120,000 public chains were left out of co-occurrence clustering, as were four to six repertoires with anomalous nucleotide sharing. TCRdb took this table from immuneACCESS and kept in-frame rearrangements with V and J called. Such tables lack part of the clones; where checked against another copy, unresolved V genes explain under half of the gap, and the rest is unexplained. V and J calls and clone size come straight from that table; D and trimming were deduced from the DNA. Recorded for this sample are approximately 210,000 clones; about 90% of them occurred a single time. 1.3% of the sample is taken by the ten largest.

A word on this clone: The target of this receptor is not known. Base qualities are not at hand, and no much larger clone is one base apart.

Sequencing used PBMCs. The receptor was derived from a man aged 25-40 years in good health and CMV-seronegative.

The sequenced DNA is TGTGCCAGAAGCTTGGCATTGTACTGGGGCCCTAAATACGAGCAGTACTTC. Translated, this is CARSLALYWGPKYEQYF. In this chain, TRBV5-3 is recombined with TRBJ2-7; matching of 5 bases hints at TRBD1 as the D gene. TRBV5-3 qualifies as an ORF whose function is uncertain. V sheds 0 bases and J sheds 4 bases, leaving 20 bases between their ends. Measured from the cysteine to the phenylalanine, the CDR3 is 17 residues long. Only the CDR3 portion is preserved as DNA: 51 bases, with reading frame beginning at the first base.